The 18 T cell receptor beta chains in this list originate from one sample, sequenced in a study of vaccination and CD4 T cells after COVID-19. The Oncomine TCR Beta short-read assay was applied to DNA of cultured CD4+ T cells. MiXCR, applied by TCRdb to the PCR reads, yields one record per CDR3 protein. The table records fewer than 20,000 distinct CDR3 sequences, about 61% of them present only once. Treatment noted: approximately nine-day PBMC culture with coronavirus spike peptide pools or control peptides (ViraFEST assay). These receptors' antigens are unknown. The sample taken for sequencing was CD4+ T cells from blood, cultured in vitro. The receptors here all came from a human donor who had recovered from COVID-19.

This clonotype was observed a single time. V is TRBV5-6 and J is TRBJ2-5, with 7 nucleotides matching TRBD2. Germline assignment: CDR1 SGHDT and CDR2 YYEEEE. There are 16 residues in the CDR3. V shed 0 bases and J 3 bases; nucleotides not matched to a gene: 8. The CDR3 reads CASSLGGDAGEETQYF. The CDR3 DNA reads as TGTGCCAGCAGCTTGGGTGGCGATGCGGGGGAAGAGACCCAGTACTTC. The variable domain in full, completed from reference TRBV5-6 and TRBJ2-5, reads DAGVTQSPTHLIKTRGQQVTLRCSPKSGHDTVSWYQQALGQGPQFIFQYYEEEERQRGNFPDRFSGHQFPNYSSELNVNALLLGDSALYLCASSLGGDAGEETQYFGPGTRLLVL.

V is TRBV6-5 and J is TRBJ2-2; the D is unclear. The length of the CDR3 is 13 residues. V was clipped by 3 bases and J by 5 bases, with 7 bases between them. CDR1 MNHEY and CDR2 SVGAGI come from the germline V gene. The CDR3 region is CASSYLTTGELFF. In DNA, the CDR3 is TGTGCCAGCAGTTATCTGACGACCGGGGAGCTGTTTTTT.

By its share, this clonotype is medium-sized. The chain's CDR3 is CATSRDRTIGSSPLHF. The CDR3 DNA is TGTGCCACCAGCAGAGATAGAACCATCGGTAGTTCACCCCTCCACTTT. The chain joins TRBV15 to TRBJ1-6; the D is unclear. With 0 bases removed from V and 9 bases from J, the gap between germline ends came to 15 bases. The CDR3 is 16 amino acids. CDR1 LNHNV and CDR2 YYDKDF come from the germline V gene (reference sequence). Full variable domain (missing parts from reference TRBV15 and TRBJ1-6): DAMVIQNPRYQVTQFGKPVTLSCSQTLNHNVMYWYQQKSSQAPKLLFHYYDKDFNNEADTPDNFQSRRPNTSFCFLDIRSPGLGDTAMYLCATSRDRTIGSSPLHFGNGTRLTVT.

This clonotype has only one observation. The chain uses TRBV20-1 and TRBJ2-3; a possible D gene is TRBD2 (5 bases). The V gene's germline CDR1 is DFQATT and CDR2 SNEGSKA (reference sequence). V lost 5 bases and J 2 bases, leaving 14 bases between the germline ends. CDR3 size: 14 residues. The CDR3 region is CSALTAGHTDTQYF. The DNA of the CDR3 is TGCAGTGCTCTCACCGCGGGCCACACAGATACGCAGTATTTT.

The chain joins TRBV5-1 to TRBJ1-3; 7 bases match TRBD1. The CDR3 runs to 14 residues. Germline values: CDR1 SGHRS, CDR2 YFSETQ. V dropped 4 bases and J dropped 4; count of bases not matched to a gene: 5. The CDR3 loop reads CASSMTGKGNTIYF. The DNA for the CDR3 is TGCGCCAGCAGCATGACAGGGAAGGGAAACACCATATATTTT.

CDR3 amino acids: CASSISDSDYEQYF. The CDR3 coding sequence is TGTGCCAGTAGTATTTCGGACAGTGACTACGAGCAGTACTTC. The rearrangement joins TRBV19 to TRBJ2-7; weak D call: TRBD1 (6 bases). Germline V gives CDR1 LNHDA, CDR2 SQIVND (reference sequence). Between the trimmed V and J ends, which lost 3 bases and 3 bases, there was a span of 12 bases. There are 14 residues in the CDR3. Using reference TRBV19 and TRBJ2-7 for the parts outside the CDR3, the full variable domain is DGGITQSPKYLFRKEGQNVTLSCEQNLNHDAMYWYRQDPGQGLRLIYYSQIVNDFQKGDIAEGYSVSREKKESFPLTVTSAQKNPTAFYLCASSISDSDYEQYFGPGTRLTVT.

The rearrangement links TRBV5-5 to TRBJ1-2; D is ambiguous. Trimming removed 4 bases at V and 3 bases at J, with 7 bases between. Germline loops: CDR1 SGHKS, CDR2 YYEKEE (reference sequence). The CDR3 has 12 amino acids. The CDR3 nucleotides are TGTGCCAGCAGCCGGACCGACTATGGCTACACCTTC. Protein product: CASSRTDYGYTF.

This clonotype was detected only once. V and J are TRBV6-5 and TRBJ1-6; D unclear. From germline, CDR1 is MNHEY and CDR2 SVGAGI. The CDR3 totals 15 residues. The V gene lost 4 bases and the J gene lost 9 bases, with 16 bases spanning the gap. The CDR3 here is CASSSRQLVVSPLHF. The CDR3 nucleotides read TGTGCCAGCAGTTCGAGACAACTGGTAGTTTCACCCCTCCACTTT.

The genes are TRBV19 and TRBJ1-2; 8 bases agree with TRBD1. Germline CDR1 reads LNHDA; CDR2 reads SQIVND (reference sequence). This CDR3 contains 17 residues. V gave up 6 bases and J gave up 2 bases; unmatched junction bases: 14. In nucleotides, the CDR3 is TGTGCCAGTAGCGCCAGGGTTACAGGGGGAAAAAACTATGGCTACACCTTC. Its translation: CASSARVTGGKNYGYTF.

Notes on this clonotype: One end of the junction varies from germline; a read error may be responsible. The chain couples TRBV6-5 to TRBJ1-2; 9 positions agree with TRBD1. Germline V gene lookup returns CDR1 MNHEY and CDR2 SVGAGI. CDR3 length: 15 amino acids. The CDR3 nucleotides are TGTGCCAGCAGTTTTTCCGGGACAGGGTTCTATGGCCACACCTTC. Its translation: CASSFSGTGFYGHTF.

V is TRBV14 and J is TRBJ2-7; TRBD1 agrees at 11 bases. The CDR3 loop spans 16 amino acids. V shed 3 bases and J 6 bases; nucleotides not matched to a gene: 10. In germline, CDR1 is SGHDN, CDR2 FVKESK. This chain's CDR3 is CASSQIGDRGSAEQYF. The CDR3 coding sequence is TGTGCCAGCAGCCAGATCGGGGACAGGGGGTCGGCCGAGCAGTACTTC.

This clonotype was counted a few times. The J gene is TRBJ2-5, the V gene TRBV11-3, with 7 bases matching TRBD1. V trimming: 5 bases; J trimming: 5 bases; junction bases outside the gene matches: 8. Germline CDR1 is SGHNT and CDR2 is YENEEA. This CDR3 has 14 amino acids. CDR3 residues: CASSPTGFGETQYF. For the CDR3, the DNA is TGTGCCAGCAGCCCGACAGGGTTTGGGGAGACCCAGTACTTC.

The chain has TRBV24-1 and TRBJ1-2; D is perhaps TRBD1 (6 bases). Germline V lookup: CDR1 KGHDR, CDR2 SFDVKD. V lost 1 base and J 1 base, leaving 21 bases between the germline ends. This CDR3 region has 19 residues. The CDR3: CATSDFEDSRLHCNYGYTF. The CDR3 bases are TGTGCCACCAGTGATTTCGAGGACAGTAGACTCCATTGTAACTATGGCTACACCTTC.

This sequence joins TRBV18 and TRBJ1-1; no clear D gene. CDR3 length: 15 amino acids. From germline, CDR1 is KGHSH and CDR2 LQKENI. Trimming removed 1 base from V and 3 bases from J, with 12 bases in between. The CDR3, as DNA: TGTGCCAGCTCACCACTGCTGGCCACCGACACTGAAGCTTTCTTT. Protein: CASSPLLATDTEAFF. Together with reference TRBV18 and TRBJ1-1, the CDR3 gives the full variable domain: NAGVMQNPRHLVRRRGQEARLRCSPMKGHSHVYWYRQLPEEGLKFMVYLQKENIIDESGMPKERFSAEFPKEGPSILRIQQVVRGDSAAYFCASSPLLATDTEAFFGQGTRLTVV.

The chain uses TRBV7-8 and TRBJ1-2; no clear D gene. V gave up 1 base and J gave up 1 base, with 7 bases separating them. The V gene's germline CDR1 is SGHVS and CDR2 FQNEAQ. This CDR3 has 14 amino acids. In nucleotides, the CDR3 is TGTGCCAGCAGCTTAGATCCGGTTAACTATGGCTACACCTTC. Protein product: CASSLDPVNYGYTF.

Turning to this clonotype: A junction boundary mismatches the germline segment, possibly from a read error. V is TRBV7-7 and J is TRBJ2-3, with 7 bases fitting TRBD2. Per the germline V gene, CDR1 is SSHAT and CDR2 is FNYEAQ (reference sequence). This CDR3 is built from 15 residues. Written as DNA, the CDR3 is TGTGCTAGCAGCTTAGCCGTTAGCGGGCTGGATACGCAGTATTTT. Its protein product is CASSLAVSGLDTQYF.

In its sample, this clonotype was seen a few times. This chain uses TRBV20-1 with TRBJ1-5; D is possibly TRBD1 (5 bases). V was cut by 0 bases and J by 4 bases, with 16 bases left in between. Germline V gene data show CDR1 as DFQATT and CDR2 as SNEGSKA (reference sequence). The CDR3 covers 16 residues. CDR3 bases: TGCAGTGCTAGAGAACGTAGTGGGGGATCTAATCAGCCCCAGCATTTT. It codes for CSARERSGGSNQPQHF.

The V gene is TRBV15, the J gene TRBJ2-3; possibly TRBD1 or TRBD2 for D (6 bases each). The germline V and J ends were trimmed by 1 base and 6 bases, with 17 bases remaining between them. Germline CDR1 reads LNHNV; CDR2 reads YYDKDF (reference sequence). This CDR3 comprises 16 residues. The CDR3 spells CATSRAGGADRDTQYF. The CDR3 DNA reads as TGTGCCACCAGCAGAGCCGGGGGCGCGGATAGGGATACGCAGTATTTT. Using reference TRBV15 and TRBJ2-3 for the parts outside the CDR3, the full variable domain is DAMVIQNPRYQVTQFGKPVTLSCSQTLNHNVMYWYQQKSSQAPKLLFHYYDKDFNNEADTPDNFQSRRPNTSFCFLDIRSPGLGDTAMYLCATSRAGGADRDTQYFGPGTRLTVL.